The 23 T cell receptor beta chains in this list originate from one sample, sequenced in a study of T-cell reconstitution after alpha-beta-depleted transplantation in children. A TCRbeta library incorporating unique molecular identifiers was prepared. TCRdb independently ran MiXCR on the PCR reads; one entry per CDR3 protein. The sample lists almost 500,000 distinct CDR3 sequences, around 13% occurring once. Sequences were derived from PBMCs from the stem cell graft donor, sampled from the stem cell graft. The receptors originated from a human donor who donated a stem cell graft to a child with combined immunodeficiency.

This clonotype was observed many times. This chain links TRBV19 with TRBJ1-1; 8 nucleotides agree with TRBD1. J lost 3 bases, V lost 6 bases, and 0 bases had no gene match. Germline V gene lookup returns CDR1 LNHDA and CDR2 SQIVND (reference sequence). The CDR3 extends over 12 amino acids. This chain's CDR3 is CASRTGDTEAFF. Written as DNA, the CDR3 is TGTGCCAGTAGGACAGGGGACACTGAAGCTTTCTTT.

This clonotype has a handful of counts. V and J are TRBV6-1 and TRBJ2-3; 8 bases are a match to TRBD2. CDR3 length equals 16 residues. V lost 5 bases to trimming and J lost 2 bases; unmatched junction nucleotides: 9. Germline assignment: CDR1 MNHNS and CDR2 SASEGT. The CDR3 is CASSQTIAGPTDTQYF. DNA of the CDR3: TGTGCCAGCAGTCAGACCATAGCGGGACCCACAGATACGCAGTATTTT.

The V and J genes are TRBV7-9 and TRBJ2-7; maybe TRBD1 (5 bases). The CDR3 has 12 amino acids. CDR1 and CDR2 from the germline V gene are SEHNR and FQNEAQ (reference sequence). V lost 3 bases and J lost 5, with 8 bases in between. The CDR3 DNA sequence: TGTGCCAGCAGCTTCGCAGGGCACGAGCAGTACTTC. It codes for CASSFAGHEQYF.

This clonotype was seen at least ten times. This chain connects TRBV12-3 or TRBV12-4 to TRBJ2-7; D ambiguous. Deletions cut 3 bases from V and 5 bases from J, with 8 bases between. The CDR3 totals 12 residues. Here the CDR3 reads CASSFGPHEQYF. For the CDR3, the DNA is TGTGCCAGCAGTTTTGGCCCGCACGAGCAGTACTTC.

The chain carries TRBV7-2 and TRBJ2-7; 9 nucleotides agree with TRBD2. CDR3 length: 15 residues. Per the germline V gene, CDR1 is SGHTA and CDR2 is FQGNSA. With V trimmed by 1 base and J by 3 bases, 4 bases remained unmatched. CDR3 in DNA: TGTGCCAGCAGCTTAGTAGCGGGAGCCTACTACGAGCAGTACTTC. Translation gives CASSLVAGAYYEQYF.

This clonotype was seen ten or more times. This chain joins TRBV12-3 or TRBV12-4 and TRBJ2-3; no clear D. Trimming took off 2 bases at V and 2 bases at J, with 5 bases between the two ends. This CDR3 contains 13 residues. This CDR3 reads CASSLLATDTQYF. DNA of the CDR3: TGTGCCAGCAGTTTACTTGCCACAGATACGCAGTATTTT.

This sequence joins TRBV7-8 and TRBJ2-2; possibly TRBD1 or TRBD2 for D (5 bases each). CDR1 and CDR2 (germline): SGHVS, FQNEAQ. Trimming left V 5 bases short and J 0 bases short, with 13 bases between. The CDR3 is 16 residues long. The CDR3 coding sequence is TGTGCCAGCAGCCTCATGAGGGGATCGAACACCGGGGAGCTGTTTTTT. This sequence encodes CASSLMRGSNTGELFF. Supplemented by reference TRBV7-8 and TRBJ2-2, the full variable domain reads GAGVSQSPRYKVAKRGQDVALRCDPISGHVSLFWYQQALGQGPEFLTYFQNEAQLDKSGLPSDRFFAERPEGSVSTLKIQRTQQEDSAVYLCASSLMRGSNTGELFFGEGSRLTVL.

This clonotype was found many times. The chain uses TRBV4-2 and TRBJ2-1; 8 bases agree with TRBD1. The length of the CDR3 is 16 residues. V lost 4 bases, J lost 7 bases, and 12 bases stayed unmatched. Germline V CDR1 and CDR2: LGHNA, YNFKEQ. CDR3 region: CASSPRPGQEGNEQFF. CDR3 nucleotides: TGTGCCAGCAGCCCACGGCCGGGACAGGAGGGGAATGAGCAGTTCTTC.

The V call is TRBV9, the J call TRBJ2-1; TRBD2 agrees at 9 bases. Germline V CDR1 and CDR2: SGDLS, YYNGEE. Losses at the gene ends were 0 bases for V and 7 bases for J; bases not matched to a gene: 8. This CDR3 has 16 residues. The CDR3 nucleotides are TGTGCCAGCAGCGTAGTGGCGGGAGGGCCGAGGAATGAGCAGTTCTTC. This encodes CASSVVAGGPRNEQFF.

This clonotype showed up many times. The chain has TRBV6-2 or TRBV6-3 and TRBJ2-7; 8 bases fit TRBD1. The germline V gene has CDR1 MNHEY and CDR2 SVGEGT. J was trimmed by 5 bases and V by 2 bases; bases with no gene match: 2. The CDR3 extends over 13 amino acids. CDR3 nucleotides: TGTGCCAGCAGTTACAACAGGGGGAACGAGCAGTACTTC. This codes for CASSYNRGNEQYF.

This clonotype has a handful of counts. The chain joins TRBV10-3 to TRBJ2-3, with TRBD1 matching 12 bases. CDR3 length: 16 amino acids. Unmatched junction bases numbered 11, after V lost 8 bases and J lost 5 bases. Looked up from germline, CDR1 is ENHRY and CDR2 is SYGVKD. The CDR3 region is CAIAPSWDRGQDTQYF. The CDR3 DNA reads as TGTGCCATCGCTCCCTCGTGGGACAGGGGGCAAGATACGCAGTATTTT.

This clonotype was counted many times. This chain joins TRBV29-1 and TRBJ2-5; D remains unclear. Trimming cost V 7 bases and J 1 base, with 13 bases left between them. CDR3 length: 13 residues. Germline assignment: CDR1 SQVTM and CDR2 ANQGSEA. Written as DNA, the CDR3 is TGCAGCGCTGGGTTAGGCCCCCAAGAGACCCAGTACTTC. Its translation: CSAGLGPQETQYF.

The rearrangement links TRBV4-1 to TRBJ1-2; TRBD1 aligns across 10 bases. The CDR3 sequence is 17 residues long. Germline CDR1 MGHRA, CDR2 YSYEKL. The J segment lost 4 bases and the V segment lost 6 bases, leaving 14 bases of the junction unmatched. This CDR3 reads CASSPTETGGGGYGYTF. For the CDR3, the DNA is TGCGCCAGCAGTCCGACTGAGACAGGGGGCGGCGGCTATGGCTACACCTTC.

CDR3 DNA sequence: TGTGCCACCAGTGACCGGAAGGGCGGGGCGAGGGGGCAGTTCTTC. Amino acid sequence: CATSDRKGGARGQFF. V gene TRBV24-1 combines with J gene TRBJ2-1; D is possibly TRBD2 (6 bases). The V and J ends lost 4 bases and 12 bases respectively, with 21 bases between them. The CDR3 has 15 residues. Per the germline V gene, CDR1 is KGHDR and CDR2 is SFDVKD.

This sequence joins TRBV4-3 and TRBJ2-7, with D possibly being TRBD2 (5 bases). Germline CDR1 is LGHNA and CDR2 is YSLEER. The V gene lost 0 bases and the J gene lost 2 bases, with 8 bases spanning the gap. The CDR3 totals 14 residues. This CDR3 is CASSQEATTYEQYF. In DNA form, the CDR3 reads TGCGCCAGCAGCCAAGAAGCGACTACCTACGAGCAGTACTTC.

This clonotype was picked up a small number of times. The chain links TRBV5-5 to TRBJ2-1, with a possible D match to TRBD2 (6 bases). Per the germline V gene, CDR1 is SGHKS and CDR2 is YYEKEE (reference sequence). The CDR3 totals 15 residues. The V and J ends lost 0 bases and 2 bases respectively, with 9 bases between them. CDR3 bases: TGTGCCAGCAGCTTGGAACGGGAGACCTACAATGAGCAGTTCTTC. Protein sequence: CASSLERETYNEQFF.

This clonotype appeared many times. This rearrangement joins TRBV12-3 or TRBV12-4 to TRBJ2-7, with D perhaps TRBD2 (6 bases). The CDR3 has 12 amino acids. Trimming left V 6 bases short and J 9 bases short, with 15 bases between. The CDR3 DNA sequence: TGTGCCAGCAGCCCGGGCGGGGCTTGGCAGTACTTC. It is translated as CASSPGGAWQYF.

This clonotype was found many times. The chain uses TRBV20-1 and TRBJ1-2, with D possibly matching TRBD1 (6 bases). Looked up from germline, CDR1 is DFQATT and CDR2 is SNEGSKA (reference sequence). V lost 3 bases and J lost 7, with 21 bases in between. This CDR3 comprises 15 residues. The CDR3 DNA reads as TGCAGTGCTAGTTCAGGGGAATTGGGGGTGCGTGGCTACACCTTC. This gives the protein CSASSGELGVRGYTF.

V usage is TRBV12-3 or TRBV12-4 and J usage is TRBJ2-6, with D possibly TRBD1 on 5 matching bases. Trimming pared 3 bases from V and 0 bases from J, leaving 9 bases between. The CDR3 sequence is 16 residues long. Here the CDR3 DNA reads TGTGCCAGCAGTTTTAAGGGGTTCTCTGGGGCCAACGTCCTGACTTTC. This gives the protein CASSFKGFSGANVLTF.

The chain carries TRBV20-1 and TRBJ2-3; 13 bases map to TRBD2. The CDR3 extends over 15 amino acids. V lost 6 bases and J lost 2; bases outside the gene matches: 5. Germline CDR1 reads DFQATT; CDR2 reads SNEGSKA (reference sequence). CDR3 nucleotides: TGCAGTGCCCCGGGACTAGCGGGATACACAGATACGCAGTATTTT. Translation: CSAPGLAGYTDTQYF.

The V call is TRBV20-1, the J call TRBJ2-2, with 11 bases aligning to TRBD2. Germline trimming cut 1 base from V and 1 base from J; bases unmatched to any gene: 2. CDR3 size: 16 residues. Per the germline V gene, CDR1 is DFQATT and CDR2 is SNEGSKA (reference sequence). This chain's CDR3 is CSARAGTSGNTGELFF. The CDR3 DNA reads as TGCAGTGCTAGAGCGGGGACTAGCGGGAACACCGGGGAGCTGTTTTTT.

This rearrangement joins TRBV29-1 to TRBJ2-2; the D is unclear. Trimming stripped 3 bases from V and 6 bases from J, with 5 bases between. Germline V gene sequence: CDR1 SQVTM, CDR2 ANQGSEA. The CDR3 extends over 11 amino acids. The CDR3 coding sequence is TGCAGCGTTGAGCAGGCCGGGGAGCTGTTTTTT. Translating gives CSVEQAGELFF.

The chain links TRBV6-1 to TRBJ2-7, with 9 bases lining up with TRBD1. Per the germline V gene, CDR1 is MNHNS and CDR2 is SASEGT. The V and J ends lost 6 bases and 9 bases, in that order; junction bases with no gene match: 12. The CDR3 extends over 14 amino acids. CDR3 in amino acids: CASSLGQGNSVQYF. CDR3 coding DNA: TGTGCCAGCAGCCTAGGACAGGGGAATTCAGTGCAGTACTTC.